The 21 T cell receptor beta chains below come from one sample, sequenced in a study of Graves' ophthalmopathy and Graves' hyperthyroidism. RNA transcripts were the source from which TCR beta CDR3 regions were amplified. First-round RT-PCR employed HTBI primers, with a second-round multiplex PCR after it. Via MiXCR, TCRdb re-called the multiplex PCR reads, giving one row per CDR3 protein. The sample records 580,000 or so distinct CDR3 sequences, under 45% being singletons. Sequencing was carried out using peripheral blood or thyroid tissue (not recorded which). Receptors originate from an adult man with Graves' hyperthyroidism.

This clonotype was seen only once. The chain carries TRBV2 and TRBJ1-4, with D unresolved. Germline V gives CDR1 SNHLY, CDR2 FYNNEI. The V gene lost 8 bases and the J gene lost 3 bases, with 22 bases spanning the gap. CDR3 length equals 17 residues. As DNA, the CDR3 is TGTGCCAGCGCCCCGCGGGCAGTAGCTGAAGCTAATGAAAAACTGTTTTTT. The encoded protein is CASAPRAVAEANEKLFF.

As regards this clonotype: A read error may be the cause here, since a much bigger clone is one base away. The V call is TRBV25-1, the J call TRBJ2-6, with D possibly TRBD2 on 5 matching bases. The germline V gene has CDR1 MGHDK and CDR2 SYGVNS. Trimming stripped 4 bases from V and 0 bases from J, with 13 bases between. The CDR3 is 17 amino acids. The CDR3 nucleotides are TGTGCCAGCAGTGGCGGGTTAGAAGACTCTGGGGCCAACGTCCTGACTTTC. This sequence encodes CASSGGLEDSGANVLTF.

This chain joins TRBV25-1 and TRBJ2-7, with 11 bases matching TRBD1. The CDR3 runs 17 residues. Trimming at V came to 4 bases and at J to 3 bases, leaving 11 bases not matched to a gene. Germline values: CDR1 MGHDK, CDR2 SYGVNS. CDR3 amino acids: CASSGIDRDRGDYEQYF. CDR3 bases: TGTGCCAGCAGTGGAATTGACCGGGACAGGGGGGACTACGAGCAGTACTTC.

Regarding this clonotype: Relative to the germline gene, one junction end is altered; a read error may explain this. The V call is TRBV6-4, the J call TRBJ2-3; 9 bases match TRBD1. There are 15 residues in the CDR3. Germline loops: CDR1 MRHNA, CDR2 SNTAGT. The DNA of the CDR3 is TGTGCCAGCAGTACCGGGACAGGGAACCCAGATACGCGGTATTTT. This sequence encodes CASSTGTGNPDTRYF.

The chain combines TRBV10-3 with TRBJ1-5; TRBD1 aligns across 9 bases. Trimming at V came to 10 bases and at J to 7 bases, leaving 11 bases not matched to a gene. The CDR3 is made up of 14 amino acids. From germline, CDR1 is ENHRY and CDR2 SYGVKD. The CDR3 sequence is CASRVTGGRQPQHF. In nucleotides, the CDR3 is TGTGCCAGCAGGGTTACAGGGGGCAGGCAGCCCCAGCATTTT.

This clonotype was observed many times. A junction boundary mismatches the germline segment, possibly from a read error. V usage is TRBV5-1 and J usage is TRBJ2-7; a weak D match, TRBD1 (5 bases). Per the germline V gene, CDR1 is SGHRS and CDR2 is YFSETQ. The CDR3 loop spans 12 amino acids. CDR3 sequence reads: CASSADNYEQYF. The CDR3 DNA sequence: TGTGCCAGTAGTGCGGACAACTACGAGCAGTACTTC.

This clonotype came up a few times. The V gene is TRBV2, the J gene TRBJ1-4; 10 bases are a match to TRBD1. The V gene's germline CDR1 is SNHLY and CDR2 FYNNEI. The CDR3 extends over 16 amino acids. Unmatched junction bases numbered 12, after V lost 7 bases and J lost 7 bases. The CDR3 nucleotides are TGTGCCAGCAACCTCGGACAGGGGGGTACCTTTGAAAAACTGTTTTTT. Its translation: CASNLGQGGTFEKLFF.

The rearrangement links TRBV20-1 to TRBJ2-5; 13 bases match TRBD2. This CDR3 has 16 amino acids. In germline, CDR1 is DFQATT, CDR2 SNEGSKA (reference sequence). J was trimmed by 5 bases and V by 4 bases; bases with no gene match: 10. The CDR3 nucleotides read TGCAGTGCTATTGACCTACTAGCGGGAGGGTTCGAGACCCAGTACTTC. Amino acids: CSAIDLLAGGFETQYF.

Concerning this clonotype itself: Its ends do not fully match the called genes, so a read error is possible. The chain joins TRBV7-8 to TRBJ2-7; weak D call: TRBD2 (6 bases). CDR3 size: 16 residues. CDR1 and CDR2 (germline): SGHVS, FQNEAQ. CDR3 in DNA: TGTGCCAGCAGCTTAGAGGTTACTAGGAGGGTCCACGACCAGTACTTC. The encoded protein is CASSLEVTRRVHDQYF.

This clonotype occurred many times. This chain uses TRBV2 with TRBJ1-4; D is undetermined. V was shortened by 7 bases and J by 8 bases, with 8 bases between the two germline ends. The CDR3 is 11 amino acids. From germline, CDR1 is SNHLY and CDR2 FYNNEI. CDR3 DNA: TGTGCCAGCACCCTTGGGGAAAAACTGTTTTTT. It is translated as CASTLGEKLFF.

The gene calls are TRBV20-1 and TRBJ2-5; 13 bases align to TRBD2. Per the germline V gene, CDR1 is DFQATT and CDR2 is SNEGSKA (reference sequence). Trimming at V came to 3 bases and at J to 5 bases, leaving 6 bases not matched to a gene. This CDR3 is 15 amino acids long. CDR3 coding DNA: TGCAGTGCTAGCGGACTAGCGGGAGACAATGAGACCCAGTACTTC. Residues: CSASGLAGDNETQYF.

The CDR3 DNA reads as TGCAGCTTGGAGGGCAGGGACTACGAGCAGTACTTC. It translates to CSLEGRDYEQYF. The rearrangement uses TRBV29-1 and TRBJ2-7; weak D call: TRBD2 (6 bases). Germline CDR1 reads SQVTM; CDR2 reads ANQGSEA. The CDR3 runs 12 residues. Trimming cost V 8 bases and J 3 bases, with 14 bases left between them.

This clonotype was picked up many times. This chain links TRBV2 with TRBJ2-7; D is ambiguous. V was trimmed by 7 bases and J by 0 bases, leaving 10 bases between them. From germline, CDR1 is SNHLY and CDR2 FYNNEI. The CDR3 contains 13 residues. This chain's CDR3 is CASTGPNSYEQYF. The CDR3 nucleotides are TGTGCCAGCACTGGACCCAACTCCTACGAGCAGTACTTC.

This clonotype has more than one count but fewer than ten. The junction does not match germline at one end; this may be a read error. The V and J genes are TRBV12-3 or TRBV12-4 and TRBJ2-5, with 7 bases aligning to TRBD1. This CDR3 contains 14 residues. The CDR3 DNA reads TGTGCCGGCAGGTCACAGGGGCCCCAAGAGACCCAGTACTTC. Its translation: CAGRSQGPQETQYF.

The table lists this clonotype with many counts. The V and J genes are TRBV6-6 and TRBJ1-6; D may be TRBD1 (5 bases). This CDR3 is built from 13 residues. Germline V gene lookup returns CDR1 MNHNY and CDR2 SVGAGI (reference sequence). V shed 6 bases and J shed 6 bases, with 9 bases lying between them. The CDR3 DNA is TGTGCCAGCAGATTGGGGGTTAATTCACCCCTCCACTTT. As protein: CASRLGVNSPLHF.

This clonotype qualifies as medium-sized. The chain has TRBV20-1 and TRBJ1-2, with D possibly matching TRBD1 (6 bases). The V gene's germline CDR1 is DFQATT and CDR2 SNEGSKA (reference sequence). V lost 7 bases and J 7 bases, leaving 16 bases between the germline ends. This CDR3 is built from 12 residues. The CDR3 coding sequence is TGCAGTGTCGCAGCAGGGGCAGGTGGCTACACCTTC. Its protein product is CSVAAGAGGYTF.

This clonotype has just a few counts. The V call is TRBV28, the J call TRBJ1-2, with TRBD1 matching 7 bases. The CDR3 spans 14 residues. Trimming removed 7 bases from V and 2 bases from J; junction bases left unmatched: 7. Germline assignment: CDR1 MDHEN and CDR2 SYDVKM. CDR3: CASIAGQENYGYTF. CDR3 sequence (DNA): TGTGCCAGCATTGCCGGACAGGAGAACTATGGCTACACCTTC.

The table lists this clonotype with a count of one. The V call is TRBV29-1, the J call TRBJ1-2; 8 bases fit TRBD1. J was trimmed by 5 bases and V by 8 bases; bases with no gene match: 10. Germline V gene data show CDR1 as SQVTM and CDR2 as ANQGSEA. This CDR3 spans 13 amino acids. CDR3 residues: CSQDRVGWYGYTF. The DNA of the CDR3 is TGCAGCCAGGACAGGGTCGGTTGGTATGGCTACACCTTC.

In this sample, this clonotype turned up many times. The rearrangement uses TRBV7-9 and TRBJ2-7, with 9 bases fitting TRBD2. The CDR3 is 15 residues long. The junction had 9 bases not matched to a gene; V was cut back by 9 bases and J by 0 bases. Germline values: CDR1 SEHNR, CDR2 FQNEAQ (reference sequence). The CDR3 nucleotides are TGTGCCAGTACATTGAGCGGGGGGAACTCCTACGAGCAGTACTTC. Protein sequence: CASTLSGGNSYEQYF.

The genes are TRBV25-1 and TRBJ1-1; 10 bases map to TRBD1. Germline CDR1 MGHDK, CDR2 SYGVNS. CDR3 size: 16 residues. The V segment lost 6 bases and the J segment 11 bases; nucleotides outside the gene matches: 18. The DNA for the CDR3 is TGTGCCAGCAGCCAAGGGGGGACAGGGGCCCAACAACTGGCTTTCTTT. This gives the protein CASSQGGTGAQQLAFF.

The CDR3 DNA reads as TGTGCCTGGAGTCCACTCCTACCCAGGTTGTTCTTT. This translates into CAWSPLLPRLFF. The chain is built from TRBV30 and TRBJ1-1; D is undetermined. This CDR3 contains 12 residues. The germline V and J ends were trimmed by 2 bases and 14 bases, with 18 bases remaining between them. The V gene's germline CDR1 is GTSNPN and CDR2 SVGIG (reference sequence).